This T cell receptor beta chain was obtained from a study of siplizumab effects on memory and regulatory T cells (dated 2019 in TCRdb). Background on the whole study: The study looked at the effect of siplizumab, an anti-CD2 antibody, on alloreactive T-cell subsets in allogeneic mixed lymphocyte reactions made from human PBMCs.

This clone was seen once. Its antigen is not yet known. No much larger clonotype is one base removed from it; base qualities were not supplied. From its cysteine to its phenylalanine, the CDR3 spans 16 amino acids. Only the CDR3 portion is preserved as DNA: 48 bases, with reading frame beginning at the first base. Deletion took 1 base off V and 0 bases off J, with a span of 11 bases between the germline ends. The germline V gene provides CDR1 MDHEN and CDR2 SYDVKM. Library prep was done by the immunoSEQ multiplex PCR assay. Roughly 10^5 TCR templates per sample were assayed on the deep sequencing platform. Genomic DNA extracted from sorted T cells was used for TCRbeta CDR3 sequencing. The published analysis was carried out like this. Clonal analysis of TCRbeta CDR3 data was done in the R programming language. Comparing unstimulated samples against CFSE-low samples taken after the reaction was how alloreactive CD4+ and CD8+ clones were defined. Regulatory or non-regulatory origin was assigned to alloreactive CD4+ clones by matching of sequences to sorted unstimulated Treg and non-Treg repertoires. TCRdb mirrors the immuneACCESS table, restricted to in-frame sequences. Some clones are absent from its copies; in checked studies, under half trace to an unresolved V gene, and the reason for the others is unknown. That table supplies the V and J calls and clone size; D and trimming were determined from the DNA. The sample contains more than 75,000 clones, roughly 97% of them found a single time. Under 0.04% of the sample rests with the top ten.

Unstimulated CD4+ memory cells were also sequenced in three donor pairs, together with CD4+ naive, CD8+ TEMRA, CD8+ naive and CD8+ effector memory subsets. Sorted unstimulated T cells and proliferating T cells recovered from mixed lymphocyte reactions underwent TCRbeta CDR3 sequencing. Fresh whole blood from 9 to 10 HLA-typed healthy donors served as the source for isolating PBMCs. Beyond this particular receptor, the publication reports: Unstimulated naive T cells appeared to be more diverse than memory T cells, and naive cells seemed to make a substantial contribution to the alloresponse. Of the alloreactive CD4+ clones that could be mapped, the Treg-derived share averaged 68.8% with siplizumab compared with roughly 25% in control reactions. A naive or memory phenotype could not be assigned to roughly 80-97% of proliferating CD4+ or CD8+ clones. Because sequences below about 10^-5 frequency were poorly captured, only a minor fraction of alloreactive clones could be mapped to unstimulated subsets. The cumulative frequency of alloreactive sequences traceable to unstimulated CD4+ memory T cells was significantly reduced by siplizumab. Whether proliferating Tregs from siplizumab cultures actually had suppressive function was not functionally confirmed.

The rearranged segments are TRBV28 and TRBJ2-3; the D gene is possibly TRBD1 or TRBD2, with 5 bases matching each. The clonotype originates from a human donor in good health. Sequencing input: naive CD4+ T cells sorted from blood. The meaning of the sample's cell subset or site label: unstimulated naive T cells. The DNA sequence is given as TGTGCCAGCAGTTTATCAGGGACCACTAGCACAGATACGCAGTATTTT. Translation gives CASSLSGTTSTDTQYF. Extended through the reference TRBV28 and TRBJ2-3 proteins, this CDR3 yields the full variable domain: DVKVTQSSRYLVKRTGEKVFLECVQDMDHENMFWYRQDPGLGLRLIYFSYDVKMKEKGDIPEGYSVSREKKERFSLILESASTNQTSMYLCASSLSGTTSTDTQYFGPGTRLTVL.